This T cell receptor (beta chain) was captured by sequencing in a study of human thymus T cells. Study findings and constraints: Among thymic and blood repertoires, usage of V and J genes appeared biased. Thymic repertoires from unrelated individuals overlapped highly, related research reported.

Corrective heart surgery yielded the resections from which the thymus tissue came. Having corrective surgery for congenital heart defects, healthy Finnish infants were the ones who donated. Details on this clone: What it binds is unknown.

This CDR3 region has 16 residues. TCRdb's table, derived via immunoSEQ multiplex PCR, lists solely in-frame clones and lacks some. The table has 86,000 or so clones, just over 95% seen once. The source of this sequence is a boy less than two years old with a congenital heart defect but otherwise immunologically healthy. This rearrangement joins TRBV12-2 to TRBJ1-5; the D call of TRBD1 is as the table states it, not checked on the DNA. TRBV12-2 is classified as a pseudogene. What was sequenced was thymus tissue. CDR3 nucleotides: TGTGCAAGTCGCTTAGTCTGGGACAGGTTTGCGCCTATCGGACCTTTT. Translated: CASRLVWDRFAPIGPF.